The clone carrying this TCR beta chain has just one count. Its antigen is unidentified. This entry belongs to a study of T cells in localized non-small cell lung cancer. The CDR3 is 14 residues long. V was trimmed by 3 bases and J by 3 bases, leaving 9 bases between them. The germline CDR1 and CDR2 sequences are LGHNA and YSLEER. The table came from immunoSEQ multiplex PCR; TCRdb's copy has only in-frame clones and leaves some out. This table has about 53,000 clones, around 80% appearing once. Findings and limits, study-wide: The study linked higher blood T cell density to longer overall survival.

This sample comprised peripheral blood mononuclear cells, obtained before any cancer treatment. The sequence was obtained from a man aged 35-69 years with stage III lung adenocarcinoma. The chain couples TRBV4-3 to TRBJ2-1, with D perhaps TRBD1 (6 bases). CDR3 amino acids: CASSQGAGYNEQFF. CDR3 coding DNA: TGCGCCAGCAGCCAGGGGGCTGGCTACAATGAGCAGTTCTTC.